This T cell receptor beta chain was identified during a study of molecular identifiers for immune sequencing clone quantification (dated by TCRdb to the late 2010s). Notes on the research overall: For a replicate experiment, RNA from approximately 20,000 or 100,000 naive CD8 T cells was divided into five aliquots, of which four were sequenced. The study was a methods study using CD8 T cells to benchmark molecular-identifier clustering-based TCR repertoire sequencing (MIDCIRS) and TCR RNA copy counting. Study-wide conclusions, independent of this receptor: A single cell's worth of spiked-in Jurkat TCR RNA was reported detectable even among one million naive CD8 T cells. Highly expanded clone sizes could be underestimated because identical TCR molecules may share a barcode. Modeling gave approximately 3 recovered TCR RNA copies per cell versus 7.5 to 10 by digital PCR, implying 25% to 30% capture efficiency. Naive libraries contained spiked-in Jurkat TCR RNA (more than nine copies' worth), which is not part of the donor repertoire. In CMV-specific effector cells, clones with more than 20 RNA copies accounted for over 97% of molecules, whereas in naive cells such clones accounted for under 1%. When barcode sub-clustering was not used, chimeric consensus sequences inflated TCR diversity, with chimeras reaching as high as 47%.

Naive CD8 T cell libraries were made from about 20,000 to 1,000,000 sorted cells using 10%, 30% or 50% of purified RNA. Naive CD8 T cells were FACS-sorted as CD8+CD4-CCR7+CD45RA+ on a BD FACSAria II into RLT Plus buffer. To test detection sensitivity, Jurkat RNA equal to 10 or so TCR copies was added to samples of about 20,000-1,000,000 naive CD8 T cells. CD8 T cells were enriched with RosetteSep CD8+ T Cell Enrichment Cocktail and Ficoll-Paque, followed by ACK red cell lysis. V loses 3 bases, J loses 4 bases, and the germline ends lie 10 bases apart. There are 13 amino acids in the CDR3, from cysteine to phenylalanine inclusive. Only the CDR3 region is kept as DNA, spanning 39 bases read in frame from base 1. As encoded in the germline V gene (reference sequence), CDR1 is MNHEY while CDR2 is SMNVEV. In its sample, this clonotype was seen many times. Its specific antigen is unknown. No quality values exist for individual bases; no much larger clone is one base distant.

Library preparation used PCR. The instrument was an Illumina HiSeq 4000. Bulk TCR libraries were prepared as previously described, using TCR primers listed in Table S5. Purification of total RNA was performed with the Qiagen AllPrep DNA/RNA kit. Before analysis, reads from multiple sequencing runs of one library were combined. Turning to the authors' computational methods: Reads were retained only if an exact TCR constant sequence was present, and the retained reads were trimmed to 150 nt and grouped according to their 12-nt molecular barcodes. Within each barcode group, reads were sub-clustered at a 15% Levenshtein threshold, and quality-weighted consensus sequences were built per RNA molecule. Non-functional sequences were filtered out, along with any lower-count sequence sitting one edit away from another sequence. On the basis of fitting two negative binomial distributions, barcode sub-clusters with fewer than 20% of the maximum read count were discarded. TCRdb's own reprocessing of the public reads used fastp at Q25 and MiXCR and kept productive beta chains. Each record represents a unique CDR3 protein, reported with the most common genes and DNA among its rows. V and J calls and clone size were set by TCRdb, not the authors. Present in this sample are 50,000 to 65,000 distinct CDR3 sequences, less than 25% of which were seen just once. The ten biggest clones cover 1.5% to 2% of the sample.

The sequence is built from TRBV27 and TRBJ2-7; perhaps TRBD1 is the D gene, with 6 bases matching. Material for sequencing was naive CD8+ T cells from blood, with Jurkat cell RNA spiked in. The cell subset or site label on this specimen signifies: FACS-sorted CD8+CD4-CCR7+CD45RA+ naive T cells. The TCR sequence derives from a human donor in good health. Some libraries in this study had Jurkat cell RNA spiked in. For the CDR3, the sequence is CASSFGRGYEQYF. The DNA is as follows: TGTGCCAGCAGTTTCGGCAGGGGTTACGAGCAGTACTTC.